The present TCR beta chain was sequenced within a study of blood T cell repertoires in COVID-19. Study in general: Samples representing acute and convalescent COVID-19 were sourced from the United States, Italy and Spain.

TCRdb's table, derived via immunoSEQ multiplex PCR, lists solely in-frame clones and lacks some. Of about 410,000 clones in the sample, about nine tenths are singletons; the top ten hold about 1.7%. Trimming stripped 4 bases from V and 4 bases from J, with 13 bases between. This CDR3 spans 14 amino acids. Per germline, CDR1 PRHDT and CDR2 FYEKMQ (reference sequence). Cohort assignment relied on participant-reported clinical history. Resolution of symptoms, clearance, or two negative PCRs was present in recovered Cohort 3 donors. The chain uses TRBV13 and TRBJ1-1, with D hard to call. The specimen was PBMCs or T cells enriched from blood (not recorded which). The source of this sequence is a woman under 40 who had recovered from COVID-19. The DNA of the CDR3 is TGTGCCAGCAGCTCTTCGACCTCGGGCACTGAAGCTTTCTTT. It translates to CASSSSTSGTEAFF.